This note documents a single T cell receptor (beta chain) sequence. This entry belongs to a study of radiotherapy plus CTLA-4 blockade in lung cancer. V shed 0 bases and J shed 2 bases, with 9 bases lying between them. CDR1 is SGHRS and CDR2 is YFSETQ in the germline V gene. The CDR3 has 16 residues. Only in-frame clones appear in the TCRdb table, and some are missing; sequencing was by immunoSEQ multiplex PCR. The sample has some 78,000 clones, around 87% seen once. This TCR derives from a human donor with non-small cell lung cancer who had stable disease on radiotherapy plus ipilimumab. Sequencing was performed on peripheral blood, taken from a patient treated with radiotherapy plus ipilimumab. The V call is TRBV5-1, the J call TRBJ1-6, with D unresolved. CDR3 DNA: TGCGCCAGCAGCTTGGGGGAGTGGGCCTATAATTCACCCCTCCACTTT. Its translation is CASSLGEWAYNSPLHF.